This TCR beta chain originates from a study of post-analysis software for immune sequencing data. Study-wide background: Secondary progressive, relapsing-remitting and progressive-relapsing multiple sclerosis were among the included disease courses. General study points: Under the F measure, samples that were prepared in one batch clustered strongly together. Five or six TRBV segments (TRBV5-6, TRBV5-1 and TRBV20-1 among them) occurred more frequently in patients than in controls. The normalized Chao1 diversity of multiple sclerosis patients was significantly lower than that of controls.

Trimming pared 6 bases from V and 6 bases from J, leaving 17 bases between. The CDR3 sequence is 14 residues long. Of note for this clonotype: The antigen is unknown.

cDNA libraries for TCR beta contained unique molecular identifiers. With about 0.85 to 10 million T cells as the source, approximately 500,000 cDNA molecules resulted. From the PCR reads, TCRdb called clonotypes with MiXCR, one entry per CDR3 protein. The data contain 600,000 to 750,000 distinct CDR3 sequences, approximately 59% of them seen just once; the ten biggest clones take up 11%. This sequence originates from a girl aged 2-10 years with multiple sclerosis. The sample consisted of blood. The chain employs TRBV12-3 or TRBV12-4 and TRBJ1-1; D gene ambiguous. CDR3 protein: CASSLDGQSSEAFF. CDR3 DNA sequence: TGTGCCAGCAGCTTGGACGGCCAGTCCTCTGAAGCTTTCTTT.